This T cell receptor (beta chain) appears in the sequencing data of a study of CD4 T cells in relation to SARS-CoV-2 and coronaviruses. CDR1 and CDR2 (germline): SSHAT, FNYEAQ (reference sequence). This CDR3 contains 18 residues. The unexposed donors gave CD4+ T cells in about 2011-2019, prior to COVID-19. After nine to ten days of culture, CD4+ T cells were isolated. As cell numbers allowed, unexposed-donor CD4+ T cells faced SARS-CoV-2 S/N and four cold-coronavirus spikes. TCRdb keeps only in-frame clones here, not all; method: immunoSEQ multiplex PCR. The profile shows under 30,000 clones, around three quarters of them singletons. Worth noting for this clone: Antigen unknown. The germline gene is not matched at one end of the junction; a read error may be the cause.

This sequence originates from a human donor in good health. The V and J genes are TRBV7-7 and TRBJ2-5; TRBD2 agrees at 11 bases. Sample: CD4+ T cells from PBMCs, cultured in vitro. The CDR3, as DNA: TGTGCTAGCAGCCCCCGGACTAGCGGGTCAACGTACCAAGAGACCCAGTACTTC. Residues: CASSPRTSGSTYQETQYF.